The 13 T cell receptor beta chains below come from one sample, sequenced in a study of neurological immune-mediated disorders (dated by TCRdb to about 2019). The library was made by 5' RACE. The sequencing machine was an Illumina HiSeq 2500. The public sequencing data were trimmed at Q25 with fastp and processed into clonotypes with MiXCR by TCRdb, which kept only in-frame beta chains. A single entry per CDR3 protein holds the most common genes and DNA from its merged rows. The sample contains roughly 100,000 distinct CDR3 sequences, 11% of them found a single time. The top ten hold about 3% of the sample. The meaning of the sample's time point label: longitudinal time-point 3. Sequenced sample: PBMCs. These TCRs come from a female donor with HTLV-1-associated myelopathy (HAM/TSP).

This clonotype was counted a few times. A much larger clone differs from this one at a single base, so this may be a read error. The V and J genes are TRBV14 and TRBJ2-2, with TRBD1 identical over 9 bases. The CDR3 consists of 16 residues. Germline loops: CDR1 SGHDN, CDR2 FVKESK. Here the CDR3 DNA reads TGTGCCAGCAGCCGCGGGACAGGGCGGAACACCAGGGAGCTGTTTTTT. Amino acids: CASSRGTGRNTRELFF.

The chain employs TRBV5-1 and TRBJ2-7, with D uncertain. The CDR3 is 12 amino acids. Trimming removed 5 bases from V and 7 bases from J, with 13 bases in between. Looked up from germline, CDR1 is SGHRS and CDR2 is YFSETQ. In DNA, the CDR3 is TGCGCCAGCAGGGAACAGCAAGGAGAGCAGTACTTC. It translates to CASREQQGEQYF. Based on the CDR3 plus reference TRBV5-1 and TRBJ2-7, the full variable domain is KAGVTQTPRYLIKTRGQQVTLSCSPISGHRSVSWYQQTPGQGLQFLFEYFSETQRNKGNFPGRFSGRQFSNSRSEMNVSTLELGDSALYLCASREQQGEQYFGPGTRLTVT.

On this clonotype: The junction does not match germline at one end; this may be a read error. As DNA, the CDR3 is TGTGCCAGCAGTTTAAACAGCGGGGAGCTGTTTTTT. It encodes CASSLNSGELFF. The J gene is TRBJ2-2, the V gene TRBV28; D call uncertain. Germline V gene sequence: CDR1 MDHEN, CDR2 SYDVKM. The CDR3 spans 12 residues.

This chain uses TRBV7-2 with TRBJ2-3; no definite D call. The CDR3 totals 13 residues. Germline V gene sequence: CDR1 SGHTA, CDR2 FQGNSA. V lost 5 bases, J lost 6 bases, and 12 bases lay in between. DNA of the CDR3: TGTGCCAGCAGCCCTCGGTTTGGGGATACGCAGTATTTT. Its translation: CASSPRFGDTQYF.

The table lists this clonotype with many counts. This chain joins TRBV29-1 and TRBJ2-1; 10 nucleotides agree with TRBD1. The germline CDR1 and CDR2 sequences are SQVTM and ANQGSEA. The CDR3 spans 11 residues. In DNA, the CDR3 is TGCATCGGGGACAGGGGCAATGAGCAGTTCTTC. Its translation: CIGDRGNEQFF.

A note on this clonotype: One base away lies a much larger clone, so this may be a sequencing read error. The V gene is TRBV27, the J gene TRBJ2-1; 9 nucleotides line up with TRBD2. Germline trimming cut 3 bases from V and 8 bases from J; bases unmatched to any gene: 5. The CDR3 length is 14 residues. From germline, CDR1 is MNHEY and CDR2 SMNVEV (reference sequence). The CDR3 region is CASSFERGVDEQFF. The CDR3 DNA reads as TGTGCCAGCAGTTTCGAGCGGGGGGTCGATGAGCAGTTCTTC.

This clonotype was recorded many times. The chain is built from TRBV5-1 and TRBJ2-1; 10 bases align to TRBD1. CDR3 length: 16 residues. J lost 6 bases, V lost 5 bases, and 11 bases had no gene match. Germline CDR1 reads SGHRS; CDR2 reads YFSETQ. Written as DNA, the CDR3 is TGCGCCAGCAGTGAGAGACCGGGACAGGGGAGCAATGAGCAGTTCTTC. Encoded protein: CASSERPGQGSNEQFF.

This clonotype has at least ten counts. This chain connects TRBV5-1 to TRBJ2-7; 9 positions match TRBD1. The CDR3 length is 15 residues. With 2 bases clipped from V and 2 bases from J, the junction kept 5 bases outside the gene matches. Germline V gene data show CDR1 as SGHRS and CDR2 as YFSETQ. The CDR3 loop reads CASSLTNRGPYEQYF. The CDR3 DNA sequence: TGCGCCAGCAGCTTAACCAACAGGGGGCCCTACGAGCAGTACTTC.

In its sample, this clonotype was seen many times. The chain is built from TRBV20-1 and TRBJ2-7; the match to TRBD2 covers 8 bases. Looked up from germline, CDR1 is DFQATT and CDR2 is SNEGSKA (reference sequence). The CDR3 consists of 15 residues. The J segment lost 3 bases and the V segment lost 0 bases, leaving 7 bases of the junction unmatched. The CDR3 is CSARDHLRGDYEQYF. CDR3 nucleotides: TGCAGTGCTAGAGATCACTTGCGGGGGGACTACGAGCAGTACTTC.

This clonotype was counted only a few times. The chain employs TRBV7-3 and TRBJ2-1; 10 positions agree with TRBD2. The germline CDR1 and CDR2 sequences are SGHTA and FQGTGA. The CDR3 extends over 16 amino acids. After removal of 0 bases from V and 4 bases from J, the junction contained 3 bases not matched to a gene. The CDR3 loop is CASSLTVAGGYNEQFF. The CDR3 DNA is TGTGCCAGCAGCTTAACAGTAGCGGGGGGTTACAATGAGCAGTTCTTC.

This clonotype has ten or more counts. This chain links TRBV7-2 with TRBJ2-1; 14 bases match TRBD2. Germline V gene data show CDR1 as SGHTA and CDR2 as FQGNSA. The V segment lost 7 bases and the J segment 8 bases; nucleotides outside the gene matches: 4. The CDR3 loop spans 14 amino acids. The CDR3 loop is CASTRTSGGYEQFF. The CDR3 coding sequence is TGTGCCAGCACTCGGACTAGCGGGGGGTATGAGCAGTTCTTC. The variable domain in full, completed from reference TRBV7-2 and TRBJ2-1, reads GAGVSQSPSNKVTEKGKDVELRCDPISGHTALYWYRQSLGQGLEFLIYFQGNSAPDKSGLPSDRFSAERTGGSVSTLTIQRTQQEDSAVYLCASTRTSGGYEQFFGPGTRLTVL.

CDR3 loop: CASSFSGGAREQYF. DNA of the CDR3: TGTGCCAGCAGTTTCAGCGGGGGGGCGAGAGAGCAGTACTTC. This sequence joins TRBV7-3 and TRBJ2-7; 10 bases agree with TRBD2. Germline CDR1 and CDR2: SGHTA and FQGTGA. The CDR3 spans 14 residues. V lost 6 bases to trimming and J lost 7 bases; unmatched junction nucleotides: 9.

Many counts were recorded for this clonotype. The chain uses TRBV18 and TRBJ2-1; 8 positions agree with TRBD1. From germline, CDR1 is KGHSH and CDR2 LQKENI. V gave up 4 bases and J gave up 6 bases; unmatched junction bases: 11. This CDR3 is 16 amino acids long. As DNA, the CDR3 is TGTGCCAGCTCACAGATCCTCGGACAGGGCCTCAATGAGCAGTTCTTC. Its translation: CASSQILGQGLNEQFF. Drawing the rest from reference TRBV18 and TRBJ2-1, the complete variable domain is NAGVMQNPRHLVRRRGQEARLRCSPMKGHSHVYWYRQLPEEGLKFMVYLQKENIIDESGMPKERFSAEFPKEGPSILRIQQVVRGDSAAYFCASSQILGQGLNEQFFGPGTRLTVL.